A selection of T cell receptor beta chains follows, all from one sample in a study of T cells in localized non-small cell lung cancer. Libraries were prepared by immunoSEQ multiplex PCR; TCRdb keeps only in-frame clonotypes and omits some of them. This table has 60,000 to 65,000 clones, approximately 87% appearing once. The sequencing here drew on peripheral blood, taken before any cancer treatment. Receptors were obtained from a woman aged 40-69 years with stage I lung adenocarcinoma. The CDR3 runs from the conserved cysteine through the conserved F or W. D genes are given only for firm matches. The size entry is marked missing in some rows and otherwise reads once, few, many or a size class.

J gene | clone size | V gene | D gene | CDR3 DNA | CDR3 protein
TRBJ2-7 | NA | TRBV1 | NA | TGCACCAGCCCCTTGGGACTAGCGGTCCACGAGCAGTACTTC | CTSPLGLAVHEQYF
TRBJ2-1 | NA | TRBV28 | TRBD1 | TGTGCCAGCAGTTTGTTCGGGACAGGGGGCGAAGGACTAGACAATGAGCAGTTCTTC | CASSLFGTGGEGLDNEQFF
TRBJ1-1 | NA | TRBV7-9 | NA | TGTGCCAGCAGCTTCACGGGACAGAACACTGAAGCTTTCTTT | CASSFTGQNTEAFF
TRBJ1-1 | NA | TRBV20-1 | NA | TGCAGTGCTAGAGCAGGGTTGGGAGCTTTCTTT | CSARAGLGAFF
TRBJ2-2 | NA | TRBV9 | TRBD2 | TGTGCCAGCAGCGGGTTCGGACTAGGGAACACCGGGGAGCTGTTTTTT | CASSGFGLGNTGELFF
TRBJ2-6 | NA | TRBV14 | NA | TGTGCCAGCAGCCAAGTACCAAACGTCCTGACTTTC | CASSQVPNVLTF
TRBJ2-2 | NA | TRBV6-5 | NA | TGTGCCAGCAGTAAGGCCGGGGAGCTGTTTTTT | CASSKAGELFF
TRBJ2-3 | NA | TRBV10-1 | NA | TGCGCCAGCAGTACCTGGACCCGGCCCGATACGCAGTATTTT | CASSTWTRPDTQYF
TRBJ2-7 | NA | TRBV28 | NA | TGTGCCAGCAGTTTGGGGTTTGAGCAGTACTTC | CASSLGFEQYF
TRBJ1-1 | NA | TRBV21-1 | NA | TGTGCCAGCAGCAATTGCGCCAATGGGGGAAACACTGAAGCTTTCTTT | CASSNCANGGNTEAFF
TRBJ2-7 | once | TRBV5-8 | NA | TGTGCCAGCAGCTTATCGGGGCTCCCCTACGAGCAGTACTTC | CASSLSGLPYEQYF
TRBJ2-3 | NA | TRBV7-2 | NA | TGTGCCAGCAGCCTCCTCGCCGAGAGCCGTACGCAGTATTTT | CASSLLAESRTQYF
TRBJ2-3 | NA | TRBV5-1 | NA | TGCGCCAGCAGCGCCCAAACTAGCACAGATACGCAGTATTTT | CASSAQTSTDTQYF
TRBJ1-3 | NA | TRBV6-6 | NA | TGTGCCAGCAGGCCCGGGTTCAGGCACTCTGGAAACACCATATATTTT | CASRPGFRHSGNTIYF
TRBJ1-1 | NA | TRBV7-6 | NA | TGTGCCAGCAGCTTAGTCGACGGTGAAGCTTTCTTT | CASSLVDGEAFF